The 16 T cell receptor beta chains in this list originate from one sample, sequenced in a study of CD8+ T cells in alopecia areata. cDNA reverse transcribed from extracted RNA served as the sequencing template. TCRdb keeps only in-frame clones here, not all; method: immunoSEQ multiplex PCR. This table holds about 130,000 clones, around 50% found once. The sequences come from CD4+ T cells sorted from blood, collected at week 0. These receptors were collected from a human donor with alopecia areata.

The CDR3 here is CASSLRRDTQYF. CDR3 coding DNA: TGTGCCAGCAGCTTAAGGAGAGATACGCAGTATTTT. This chain joins TRBV7-6 and TRBJ2-3; D gene unclear. Germline V gene lookup returns CDR1 SGHVS and CDR2 FNYEAQ. The V end lost 2 bases, the J end lost 5 bases, and 5 bases lay between the germline ends. The CDR3 length is 12 residues.

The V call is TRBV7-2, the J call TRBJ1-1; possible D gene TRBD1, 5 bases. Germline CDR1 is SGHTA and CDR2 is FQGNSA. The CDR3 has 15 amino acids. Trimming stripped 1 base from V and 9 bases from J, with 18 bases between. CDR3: CASSLDGRGRLQAFF. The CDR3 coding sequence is TGTGCCAGCAGCTTAGATGGGAGGGGCAGGTTGCAAGCTTTCTTT.

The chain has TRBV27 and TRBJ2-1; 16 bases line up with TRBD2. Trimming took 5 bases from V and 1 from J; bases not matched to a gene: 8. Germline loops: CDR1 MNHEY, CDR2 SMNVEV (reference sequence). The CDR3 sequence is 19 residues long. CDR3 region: CASSQGLAGGPSSYNEQFF. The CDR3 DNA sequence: TGTGCCAGCAGTCAGGGACTAGCGGGAGGGCCAAGTTCCTACAATGAGCAGTTCTTC.

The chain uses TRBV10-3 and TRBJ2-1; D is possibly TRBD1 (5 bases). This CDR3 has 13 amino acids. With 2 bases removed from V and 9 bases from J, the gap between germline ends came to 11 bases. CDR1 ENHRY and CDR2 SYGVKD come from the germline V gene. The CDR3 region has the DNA TGTGCCATCAGTGAGCTAGACAGATCTGAGCAGTTCTTC. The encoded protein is CAISELDRSEQFF.

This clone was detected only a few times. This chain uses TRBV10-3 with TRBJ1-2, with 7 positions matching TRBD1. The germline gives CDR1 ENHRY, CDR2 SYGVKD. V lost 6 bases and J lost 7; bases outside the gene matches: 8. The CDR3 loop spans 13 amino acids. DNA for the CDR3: TGTGCCATCAGCCCTGGACAGGAGGGTGGCTACACCTTC. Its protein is CAISPGQEGGYTF.

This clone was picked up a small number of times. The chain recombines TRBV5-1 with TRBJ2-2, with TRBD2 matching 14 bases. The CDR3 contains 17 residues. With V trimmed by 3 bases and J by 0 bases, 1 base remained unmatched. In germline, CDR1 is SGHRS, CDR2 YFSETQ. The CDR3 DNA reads TGCGCCAGCAGCTCGGGACTAGCGGGAGCGAACACCGGGGAGCTGTTTTTT. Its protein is CASSSGLAGANTGELFF.

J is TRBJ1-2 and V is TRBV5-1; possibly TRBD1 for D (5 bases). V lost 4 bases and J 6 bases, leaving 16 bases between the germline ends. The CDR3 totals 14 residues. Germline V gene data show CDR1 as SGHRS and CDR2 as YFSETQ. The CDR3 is CASSPTVKGDGYTF. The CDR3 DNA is TGCGCCAGCAGCCCCACTGTCAAAGGGGATGGCTACACCTTC.

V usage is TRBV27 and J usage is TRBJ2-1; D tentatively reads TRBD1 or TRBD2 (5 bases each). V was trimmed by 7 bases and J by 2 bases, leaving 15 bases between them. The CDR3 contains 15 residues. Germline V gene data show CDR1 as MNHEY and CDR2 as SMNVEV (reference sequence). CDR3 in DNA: TGTGCCAGCATGGTACGAGGGGTGCCCTACAATGAGCAGTTCTTC. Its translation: CASMVRGVPYNEQFF.

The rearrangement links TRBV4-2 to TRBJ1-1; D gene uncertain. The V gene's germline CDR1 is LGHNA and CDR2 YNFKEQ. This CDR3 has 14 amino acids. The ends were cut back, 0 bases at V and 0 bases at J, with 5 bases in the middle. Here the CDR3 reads CASSQDMVNTEAFF. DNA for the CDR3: TGTGCCAGCAGCCAAGATATGGTGAACACTGAAGCTTTCTTT.

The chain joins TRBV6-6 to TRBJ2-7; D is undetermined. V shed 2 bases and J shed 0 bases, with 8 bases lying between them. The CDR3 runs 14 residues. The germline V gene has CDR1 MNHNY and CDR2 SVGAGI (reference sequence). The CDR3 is CASSYQADSYEQYF. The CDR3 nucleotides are TGTGCCAGCAGTTACCAGGCAGACTCCTACGAGCAGTACTTC.

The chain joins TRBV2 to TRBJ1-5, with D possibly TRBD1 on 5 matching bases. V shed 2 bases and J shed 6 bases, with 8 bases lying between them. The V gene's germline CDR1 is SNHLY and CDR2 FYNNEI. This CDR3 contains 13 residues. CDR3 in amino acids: CASSEQGVQPQHF. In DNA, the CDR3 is TGTGCCAGCAGTGAACAGGGCGTTCAGCCCCAGCATTTT.

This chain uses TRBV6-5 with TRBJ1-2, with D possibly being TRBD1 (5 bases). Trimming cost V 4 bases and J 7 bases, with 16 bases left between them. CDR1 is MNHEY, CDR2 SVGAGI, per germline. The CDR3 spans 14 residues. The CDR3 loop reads CASSFNRDPGGYTF. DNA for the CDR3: TGTGCCAGCAGTTTCAACCGGGACCCGGGTGGCTACACCTTC.

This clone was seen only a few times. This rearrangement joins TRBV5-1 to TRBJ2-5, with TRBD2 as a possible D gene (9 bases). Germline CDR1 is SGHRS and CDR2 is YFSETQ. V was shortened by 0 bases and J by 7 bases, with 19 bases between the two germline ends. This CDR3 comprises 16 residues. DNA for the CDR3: TGCGCCAGCAGCTTGGCGACGGCTAGCGGGACAGGGACCCAGTACTTC. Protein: CASSLATASGTGTQYF. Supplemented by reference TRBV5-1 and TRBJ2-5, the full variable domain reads KAGVTQTPRYLIKTRGQQVTLSCSPISGHRSVSWYQQTPGQGLQFLFEYFSETQRNKGNFPGRFSGRQFSNSRSEMNVSTLELGDSALYLCASSLATASGTGTQYFGPGTRLLVL.

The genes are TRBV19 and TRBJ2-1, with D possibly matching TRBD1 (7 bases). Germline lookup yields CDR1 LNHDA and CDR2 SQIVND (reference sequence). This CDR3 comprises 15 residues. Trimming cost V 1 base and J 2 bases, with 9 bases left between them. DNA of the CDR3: TGTGCCAGTAGTATAGCCAGGGGGGCCTACAATGAGCAGTTCTTC. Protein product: CASSIARGAYNEQFF.

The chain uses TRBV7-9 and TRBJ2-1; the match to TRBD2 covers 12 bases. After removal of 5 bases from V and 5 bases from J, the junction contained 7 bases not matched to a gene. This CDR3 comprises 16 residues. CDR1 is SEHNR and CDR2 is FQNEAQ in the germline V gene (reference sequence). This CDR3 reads CASSPSGGVFNNEQFF. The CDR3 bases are TGTGCCAGCAGCCCTAGCGGGGGGGTTTTTAACAATGAGCAGTTCTTC.

As DNA, the CDR3 is TGCGCCAGCAGCTCCTGGGGGACAGATACGCAGTATTTT. This sequence encodes CASSSWGTDTQYF. The rearrangement links TRBV5-1 to TRBJ2-3; either TRBD1 or TRBD2 may supply D (5 bases each). The CDR3 has 13 amino acids. Trimming took 3 bases from V and 3 from J, leaving 8 bases between them. From germline, CDR1 is SGHRS and CDR2 YFSETQ.